The entry below describes one TCR beta chain. Its specificity is not known. Each CDR3 protein gets one entry after TCRdb re-called the reads with MiXCR. The sample shows about 740,000 distinct CDR3 sequences, 35% of them seen only once. The sample is drawn from a study of T cell repertoires in cytomegalovirus infection. Turning to the study itself: Both a matching HLA type and CMV infection were indicated by public TCR beta signatures. Regarding the study as a whole: Pooled public TCR beta family frequency picked out CMV carriers with the relevant HLA. HLA-C-restricted CMV-specific TCR beta clonotypes were dominant in the ex vivo response.

Germline lookup yields CDR1 LGHNA and CDR2 YNFKEQ. V shed 0 bases and J shed 1 base, with 15 bases lying between them. The CDR3 is 18 amino acids. J is TRBJ2-2 and V is TRBV4-2, with D perhaps TRBD1 (6 bases). This clonotype originated in a human donor in good health (CMV status not recorded). Some clones in this sample may be carry-over from other donors' samples. The sample comprised PBMCs. The CDR3 loop is CASSQDGRRGRNTGELFF. CDR3 nucleotides: TGTGCCAGCAGCCAAGATGGAAGAAGGGGGAGGAACACCGGGGAGCTGTTTTTT.